These 29 T cell receptor beta chains came from one sample sequenced in a study of T cell changes during pregnancy in multiple sclerosis. Data came from immunoSEQ multiplex PCR; TCRdb stores just in-frame clones and leaves some out. The sample contains about 72,000 clones, 90% to 95% of which appear only once. The material sequenced was peripheral blood, taken in the first trimester of pregnancy. Every receptor here comes from a female donor in good health, enrolled as a control in a pregnancy study.

The rearrangement links TRBV4-1 to TRBJ2-5, with TRBD2 identical over 7 bases. Germline CDR1 MGHRA, CDR2 YSYEKL. The CDR3 contains 17 residues. V lost 0 bases to trimming and J lost 4 bases; unmatched junction nucleotides: 11. DNA for the CDR3: TGCGCCAGCAGCCAAGAAGAGGCGGGAGATTATGGAGAGACCCAGTACTTC. It encodes CASSQEEAGDYGETQYF.

The V and J genes are TRBV6-5 and TRBJ2-7; TRBD2 matches at 8 bases. The germline CDR1 and CDR2 sequences are MNHEY and SVGAGI. The CDR3 runs 15 residues. The V gene end was trimmed by 2 bases and the J gene end by 6 bases; junction bases not matched to a gene: 9. The CDR3 loop reads CASSYAAGVLREQYF. CDR3 nucleotide sequence: TGTGCCAGCAGTTACGCAGCGGGAGTGCTTCGCGAGCAGTACTTC.

V usage is TRBV28 and J usage is TRBJ2-3, with a weak D call TRBD1 (5 bases). There are 16 residues in the CDR3. Germline V CDR1 and CDR2: MDHEN, SYDVKM. Trimming left V 6 bases short and J 0 bases short, with 16 bases between. CDR3 coding DNA: TGTGCCAGCAGAGGTGGGGCCGGACGGAGCACAGATACGCAGTATTTT. Translating it yields CASRGGAGRSTDTQYF.

This clone was recorded only once. The chain has TRBV7-6 and TRBJ1-5; TRBD1 agrees at 7 bases. CDR1 SGHVS and CDR2 FNYEAQ come from the germline V gene. Germline trimming cut 4 bases from V and 15 bases from J; bases unmatched to any gene: 12. The CDR3 loop spans 13 amino acids. In DNA, the CDR3 is TGTGCCAGCAGCTCAGCCGGAGACAGGGTTTTGCATTTT. Translating gives CASSSAGDRVLHF.

J is TRBJ2-7 and V is TRBV2, with 10 bases identical to TRBD1. With 6 bases clipped from V and 3 bases from J, the junction kept 14 bases outside the gene matches. Germline V gene lookup returns CDR1 SNHLY and CDR2 FYNNEI. The CDR3 is 17 residues long. The CDR3 DNA sequence: TGTGCCAGCAGCGACCACGTTACCGGGACAGGGGTCTACGAGCAGTACTTC. This gives the protein CASSDHVTGTGVYEQYF.

The chain has TRBV30 and TRBJ1-4; D call uncertain. CDR1 and CDR2 from the germline V gene are GTSNPN and SVGIG (reference sequence). V gave up 1 base and J gave up 5 bases, with 11 bases separating them. The CDR3 length is 14 residues. This CDR3 reads CAWSGLRGNEKLFF. In DNA, the CDR3 is TGTGCCTGGAGTGGACTGCGGGGAAATGAAAAACTGTTTTTT. Looking up the rest from reference TRBV30 and TRBJ1-4 gives the full variable domain: SQTIHQWPATLVQPVGSPLSLECTVEGTSNPNLYWYRQAAGRGLQLLFYSVGIGQISSEVPQNLSASRPQDRQFILSSKKLLLSDSGFYLCAWSGLRGNEKLFFGSGTQLSVL.

The chain joins TRBV7-2 to TRBJ1-1, with no clear D. This CDR3 has 12 amino acids. Germline V gene sequence: CDR1 SGHTA, CDR2 FQGNSA. Trimming took 1 base from V and 5 from J, leaving 5 bases between them. For the CDR3, the DNA is TGTGCCAGCAGCTTAGGGGAGACTGAAGCTTTCTTT. Its protein product is CASSLGETEAFF.

This rearrangement joins TRBV28 to TRBJ2-6; the D gene is possibly TRBD2 (6 bases). V dropped 7 bases and J dropped 0 bases, with 10 bases sitting between them. The length of the CDR3 is 15 residues. Germline-derived CDR1 and CDR2 are MDHEN and SYDVKM. The CDR3 bases are TGTGCCAGCAACCCCGGGAGCTCTGGGGCCAACGTCCTGACTTTC. Amino acid sequence: CASNPGSSGANVLTF.

The gene calls are TRBV15 and TRBJ2-1; TRBD2 aligns across 11 bases. Losses at the gene ends were 5 bases for V and 7 bases for J; bases not matched to a gene: 22. The germline gives CDR1 LNHNV, CDR2 YYDKDF (reference sequence). This CDR3 spans 20 amino acids. The CDR3 DNA sequence: TGTGCCACCAGCGTACCCCCGGGGACAGAGGGACTAGCGGAGGGGAATGAGCAGTTCTTC. It yields the protein CATSVPPGTEGLAEGNEQFF.

V usage is TRBV15 and J usage is TRBJ2-3; 9 bases match TRBD1. Germline CDR1 and CDR2: LNHNV and YYDKDF (reference sequence). The J segment lost 8 bases and the V segment lost 8 bases, leaving 14 bases of the junction unmatched. The CDR3 runs to 15 residues. Written as DNA, the CDR3 is TGTGCCACCGCTTGGGACAGGGCCCTAAATAGTACGCAGTATTTT. The encoded protein is CATAWDRALNSTQYF. Based on the CDR3 plus reference TRBV15 and TRBJ2-3, the full variable domain is DAMVIQNPRYQVTQFGKPVTLSCSQTLNHNVMYWYQQKSSQAPKLLFHYYDKDFNNEADTPDNFQSRRPNTSFCFLDIRSPGLGDTAMYLCATAWDRALNSTQYFGPGTRLTVL.

This clone was detected once. The CDR3 nucleotides read TGCGCCAGCAGCTTGGACAGGGTAGGAGATACGCAGTATTTT. Residues: CASSLDRVGDTQYF. The chain uses TRBV5-1 and TRBJ2-3; tentatively, D is TRBD1 (6 bases). V lost 0 bases and J 5 bases, leaving 10 bases between the germline ends. CDR1 and CDR2 (germline): SGHRS, YFSETQ. This CDR3 spans 14 amino acids.

This chain uses TRBV2 with TRBJ2-7; 11 bases map to TRBD2. Looked up from germline, CDR1 is SNHLY and CDR2 is FYNNEI. The CDR3 covers 15 residues. Unmatched junction bases numbered 8, after V lost 5 bases and J lost 5 bases. DNA of the CDR3: TGTGCCAGCAGTATAGCGGGAGGGCCCCCCCACGAGCAGTACTTC. The encoded protein is CASSIAGGPPHEQYF.

The CDR3 DNA follows: TGCGCCAGCAGCCAGGTAGCGAGCCAAGAGACCCAGTACTTC. Protein: CASSQVASQETQYF. The chain has TRBV4-1 and TRBJ2-5; TRBD2 might be the D (5 bases). The CDR3 loop spans 14 amino acids. CDR1 is MGHRA and CDR2 is YSYEKL in the germline V gene. Between the trimmed V and J ends, which lost 3 bases and 1 base, there was a span of 9 bases.

The rearrangement joins TRBV4-1 to TRBJ2-1; tentatively, D is TRBD2 (5 bases). The ends were cut back, 2 bases at V and 9 bases at J, with 14 bases in the middle. Germline CDR1 and CDR2: MGHRA and YSYEKL. This CDR3 spans 14 amino acids. CDR3 DNA sequence: TGCGCCAGCAGCCAAATTGAGGGTGGTGGTGAGCAGTTCTTC. Translation: CASSQIEGGGEQFF.

The chain combines TRBV6-6 with TRBJ2-7; TRBD2 might be the D (5 bases). This CDR3 comprises 14 residues. Germline loops: CDR1 MNHNY, CDR2 SVGAGI (reference sequence). V was trimmed by 2 bases and J by 6 bases, leaving 14 bases between them. CDR3 loop: CASSYRAARGEQYF. The CDR3 DNA sequence: TGTGCCAGCAGTTACAGGGCAGCACGGGGCGAGCAGTACTTC.

This chain joins TRBV28 and TRBJ2-7; 7 bases fit TRBD1. J lost 5 bases, V lost 5 bases, and 9 bases had no gene match. Looked up from germline, CDR1 is MDHEN and CDR2 is SYDVKM. The CDR3 has 14 residues. In DNA form, the CDR3 reads TGTGCCAGCAGTCTCGGACAGGAACAACACGAGCAGTACTTC. It is translated as CASSLGQEQHEQYF.

The CDR3 DNA follows: TGCGCCAGCAGCTTGTACATTGCGCAGGGTGCGAACGGCTACACCTTC. Translating it yields CASSLYIAQGANGYTF. This rearrangement joins TRBV5-1 to TRBJ1-2, with D perhaps TRBD1 (5 bases). The CDR3 is 16 residues long. The germline V and J ends were trimmed by 1 base and 8 bases, with 21 bases remaining between them. Germline lookup yields CDR1 SGHRS and CDR2 YFSETQ.

The CDR3 DNA reads as TGTGCCTGGAGTGTACGGGGTAGCGGTACCTACGAGCAGTACTTC. It translates to CAWSVRGSGTYEQYF. This chain links TRBV30 with TRBJ2-7; possibly TRBD2 for D (6 bases). The V and J ends lost 0 bases and 2 bases respectively, with 14 bases between them. CDR3 length: 15 amino acids. CDR1 is GTSNPN and CDR2 is SVGIG in the germline V gene (reference sequence).

J is TRBJ2-6 and V is TRBV19; D not resolved. The CDR3 extends over 15 amino acids. Germline assignment: CDR1 LNHDA and CDR2 SQIVND (reference sequence). V lost 4 bases and J 0 bases, leaving 7 bases between the germline ends. CDR3: CASSTPGSGANVLTF. CDR3 nucleotide sequence: TGTGCCAGTAGTACCCCGGGCTCTGGGGCCAACGTCCTGACTTTC.

The chain combines TRBV18 with TRBJ2-5; D is uncertain. Germline CDR1 and CDR2: KGHSH and LQKENI. V gave up 0 bases and J gave up 1 base, with 9 bases separating them. The CDR3 has 15 residues. This CDR3 reads CASSPPSRSQETQYF. For the CDR3, the DNA is TGTGCCAGCTCACCACCATCCAGGTCCCAAGAGACCCAGTACTTC. Drawing the rest from reference TRBV18 and TRBJ2-5, the complete variable domain is NAGVMQNPRHLVRRRGQEARLRCSPMKGHSHVYWYRQLPEEGLKFMVYLQKENIIDESGMPKERFSAEFPKEGPSILRIQQVVRGDSAAYFCASSPPSRSQETQYFGPGTRLLVL.

Here the CDR3 reads CASSLTALAQSYEQYF. CDR3 coding DNA: TGTGCCAGCAGTTTAACCGCTCTAGCGCAGTCCTACGAGCAGTACTTC. This sequence joins TRBV27 and TRBJ2-7; tentative D call: TRBD2 (6 bases). With 2 bases removed from V and 1 base from J, the gap between germline ends came to 15 bases. This CDR3 has 16 amino acids. CDR1 MNHEY and CDR2 SMNVEV come from the germline V gene (reference sequence).

V is TRBV28 and J is TRBJ1-2; 10 nucleotides align to TRBD1. This CDR3 is 15 amino acids long. Looked up from germline, CDR1 is MDHEN and CDR2 is SYDVKM. V shed 5 bases and J 8 bases; nucleotides not matched to a gene: 11. CDR3 sequence (DNA): TGTGCCAGCAGTCTCGATCGACAGGGGGCGTTGGGCTACACCTTC. Translating gives CASSLDRQGALGYTF.

There are a few counts of this clone. The chain links TRBV25-1 to TRBJ2-7, with 9 bases that match TRBD1. Germline V CDR1 and CDR2: MGHDK, SYGVNS. The CDR3 loop spans 15 amino acids. J gave up 0 bases and V 6 bases, and 6 bases lay outside the gene matches. The CDR3: CASSRDRVPSYEQYF. Written as DNA, the CDR3 is TGTGCCAGCAGCAGGGACAGGGTCCCCTCCTACGAGCAGTACTTC.

V usage is TRBV6-6 and J usage is TRBJ2-3; no clear D. The CDR3 covers 12 residues. V was cut by 4 bases and J by 7 bases, with 9 bases left in between. Germline values: CDR1 MNHNY, CDR2 SVGAGI (reference sequence). The DNA of the CDR3 is TGTGCCAGCAGTTCCCCCTTAAATACGCAGTATTTT. Amino acids: CASSSPLNTQYF.

The J gene is TRBJ1-3, the V gene TRBV5-6, with 11 bases lining up with TRBD1. J was trimmed by 6 bases and V by 4 bases; bases with no gene match: 6. From germline, CDR1 is SGHDT and CDR2 YYEEEE. The CDR3 has 15 residues. The CDR3 region is CASSPDRGRENTIYF. In DNA form, the CDR3 reads TGTGCCAGCAGCCCGGACAGGGGGCGGGAAAACACCATATATTTT.

The chain joins TRBV27 to TRBJ1-1, with 10 bases fitting TRBD1. After removal of 4 bases from V and 5 bases from J, the junction contained 4 bases not matched to a gene. The germline V gene encodes CDR1 MNHEY and CDR2 SMNVEV (reference sequence). The CDR3 totals 14 residues. The CDR3 spells CASSWDRGGTEAFF. The DNA for the CDR3 is TGTGCCAGCAGTTGGGACAGGGGAGGAACTGAAGCTTTCTTT.

The chain carries TRBV28 and TRBJ1-2, with D possibly TRBD1 on 6 matching bases. Per the germline V gene, CDR1 is MDHEN and CDR2 is SYDVKM. There are 13 residues in the CDR3. Trimming took off 4 bases at V and 7 bases at J, with 13 bases between the two ends. CDR3 amino acids: CASSSQGRIGYTF. The CDR3 DNA is TGTGCCAGCAGTTCTCAGGGGCGGATTGGCTACACCTTC.

The chain has TRBV7-9 and TRBJ2-1; tentative D call: TRBD2 (5 bases). Germline V gives CDR1 SEHNR, CDR2 FQNEAQ (reference sequence). Trimming stripped 3 bases from V and 2 bases from J, with 11 bases between. The CDR3 has 15 residues. CDR3 nucleotide sequence: TGTGCCAGCAGCTTGGTTCCGCGGGCCTACAATGAGCAGTTCTTC. This encodes CASSLVPRAYNEQFF.

The chain links TRBV18 to TRBJ2-3; D remains ambiguous. CDR1 is KGHSH, CDR2 LQKENI, per germline. The CDR3 totals 14 residues. V was shortened by 0 bases and J by 3 bases, with 7 bases between the two germline ends. CDR3 nucleotides: TGTGCCAGCTCACCACCGAGCAAAACAGATACGCAGTATTTT. Its protein is CASSPPSKTDTQYF.